Below, 18 T cell receptor beta chains from the same sample are listed, as sequenced in a study of neurological immune-mediated disorders. In TCRdb, the 5' RACE reads were re-called with MiXCR into one record per CDR3 protein. Altogether 55,000 to 75,000 distinct CDR3 sequences are present, under 2.5% being singletons, with the ten largest covering approximately 3%. The specimen sequenced was PBMCs. These receptors all stem from a man aged 50-60 years with multiple sclerosis.

This clonotype was detected many times. The chain is built from TRBV3-1 and TRBJ1-4, with 9 bases identical to TRBD1. Losses at the gene ends were 4 bases for V and 8 bases for J; bases not matched to a gene: 5. Germline V gives CDR1 LGHDT, CDR2 YNNKEL (reference sequence). The CDR3 totals 14 residues. Here the CDR3 DNA reads TGTGCCAGCAGCCTGACAGGGGGAGGCGAAAAACTGTTTTTT. Translated, it gives CASSLTGGGEKLFF. The variable domain in full, with the rest retrieved from reference TRBV3-1 and TRBJ1-4, is DTAVSQTPKYLVTQMGNDKSIKCEQNLGHDTMYWYKQDSKKFLKIMFSYNNKELIINETVPNRFSPKSPDKAHLNLHINSLELGDSAVYFCASSLTGGGEKLFFGSGTQLSVL.

This clonotype has a count of ten or more. This chain connects TRBV12-3 or TRBV12-4 to TRBJ2-1, with TRBD1 matching over 8 bases. The CDR3 length is 14 residues. The V segment lost 2 bases and the J segment 8 bases; nucleotides outside the gene matches: 5. The CDR3 DNA follows: TGTGCCAGCAGTTTACAGGGGGCCGTCGATGAGCAGTTCTTC. Protein sequence: CASSLQGAVDEQFF.

With respect to this clonotype: This may be a read error: a much more frequent sequence differs by one nucleotide. V gene TRBV6-2 or TRBV6-3 combines with J gene TRBJ2-7; TRBD1 agrees at 7 bases. Germline V gene sequence: CDR1 MNHEY, CDR2 SVGEGT. V trimming: 7 bases; J trimming: 3 bases; junction bases outside the gene matches: 6. CDR3 length: 13 amino acids. CDR3 nucleotide sequence: TGTGCCAGCACGAAAGGGGGCTACTACGAGCAGTACTTC. Translating it yields CASTKGGYYEQYF.

This clonotype appeared many times. The chain is built from TRBV6-2 or TRBV6-3 and TRBJ2-3; D is possibly TRBD1 (5 bases). The germline V and J ends were trimmed by 0 bases and 6 bases, with 7 bases remaining between them. Germline lookup yields CDR1 MNHEY and CDR2 SVGEGT. The CDR3 sequence is 13 residues long. CDR3 protein: CASSYSGVDTQYF. The CDR3 DNA sequence: TGTGCCAGCAGTTACTCAGGGGTGGATACGCAGTATTTT.

This clonotype was picked up many times. V usage is TRBV5-1 and J usage is TRBJ2-3, with D maybe TRBD1 (6 bases). Between the trimmed V and J ends, which lost 0 bases and 9 bases, there was a span of 14 bases. The germline gives CDR1 SGHRS, CDR2 YFSETQ. CDR3 length equals 14 residues. The DNA for the CDR3 is TGCGCCAGCAGCTTGGGGACAGAGGCTATCACGCAGTATTTT. This codes for CASSLGTEAITQYF.

This clonotype was seen repeatedly, ten times or more. This CDR3 reads CASSQGHQYTGELFF. DNA of the CDR3: TGTGCCAGCAGCCAAGGACACCAATACACCGGGGAGCTGTTTTTT. The rearrangement uses TRBV5-6 and TRBJ2-2; the D gene is possibly TRBD1 (5 bases). V was trimmed by 4 bases and J by 3 bases, leaving 13 bases between them. The CDR3 is 15 residues long. Germline lookup yields CDR1 SGHDT and CDR2 YYEEEE. The full variable domain, completed using reference TRBV5-6 and TRBJ2-2, is DAGVTQSPTHLIKTRGQQVTLRCSPKSGHDTVSWYQQALGQGPQFIFQYYEEEERQRGNFPDRFSGHQFPNYSSELNVNALLLGDSALYLCASSQGHQYTGELFFGEGSRLTVL.

Ten or more counts support this clonotype. The V gene is TRBV20-1, the J gene TRBJ2-3, with 7 bases identical to TRBD2. The V and J ends lost 3 bases and 2 bases, in that order; junction bases with no gene match: 8. The CDR3 has 15 amino acids. In germline, CDR1 is DFQATT, CDR2 SNEGSKA (reference sequence). CDR3 region: CSASSLRGDTDTQYF. The CDR3 nucleotides read TGCAGTGCTAGTTCTTTACGGGGGGACACAGATACGCAGTATTTT.

The chain is built from TRBV30 and TRBJ2-7; D is perhaps TRBD1 or TRBD2 (6 bases each). The germline V gene encodes CDR1 GTSNPN and CDR2 SVGIG (reference sequence). This CDR3 has 14 residues. With 2 bases removed from V and 2 bases from J, the gap between germline ends came to 13 bases. The DNA of the CDR3 is TGTGCCTGGAGTACAGGAAGGGGGGCCTACGAGCAGTACTTC. Its translation is CAWSTGRGAYEQYF.

This clonotype was recorded many times. This chain uses TRBV12-3 or TRBV12-4 with TRBJ2-7; D gene uncertain. The ends were cut back, 5 bases at V and 3 bases at J, with 5 bases in the middle. CDR3 size: 11 residues. CDR3 in amino acids: CASSDRYEQYF. The CDR3 DNA is TGTGCCAGCAGTGACCGCTACGAGCAGTACTTC.

This clonotype has at least ten counts. The rearrangement uses TRBV6-2 or TRBV6-3 and TRBJ2-7; D is uncertain. Trimming shortened V by 3 bases and J by 3 bases, and 6 bases separated the two germline ends. Germline V lookup: CDR1 MNHEY, CDR2 SVGEGT. The CDR3 contains 12 residues. The CDR3 reads CASSYNFYEQYF. The CDR3 DNA reads as TGTGCCAGCAGTTATAACTTCTACGAGCAGTACTTC.

This clonotype has ten or more counts. This sequence joins TRBV7-2 and TRBJ1-5, with 12 bases lining up with TRBD1. Trimming took 5 bases from V and 6 from J; bases not matched to a gene: 5. Germline V CDR1 and CDR2: SGHTA, FQGNSA. CDR3 length equals 15 residues. The CDR3 DNA reads as TGTGCCAGCAGCCAGGGACAGGGGGCCATTCAGCCCCAGCATTTT. It is translated as CASSQGQGAIQPQHF.

Many counts were recorded for this clonotype. V and J are TRBV12-3 or TRBV12-4 and TRBJ2-1; TRBD2 is a possible D gene (5 bases). The length of the CDR3 is 12 residues. The V end lost 5 bases, the J end lost 10 bases, and 12 bases lay between the germline ends. In DNA form, the CDR3 reads TGTGCCAGCAGTCTGACCTCGGGGGAGCAGTTCTTC. It codes for CASSLTSGEQFF.

This clonotype was found many times. The chain uses TRBV5-1 and TRBJ1-2, with D possibly being TRBD1 (6 bases). Trimming removed 4 bases from V and 4 bases from J, with 11 bases in between. The CDR3 sequence is 13 residues long. Germline values: CDR1 SGHRS, CDR2 YFSETQ. The CDR3 is CASSVGGGYGYTF. The CDR3 coding sequence is TGCGCCAGCAGCGTTGGAGGGGGCTATGGCTACACCTTC.

The sample holds many counts of this clonotype. The J gene is TRBJ2-7, the V gene TRBV20-1; a possible D gene is TRBD1 (6 bases). CDR1 is DFQATT and CDR2 is SNEGSKA in the germline V gene (reference sequence). The germline V and J ends were trimmed by 0 bases and 2 bases, with 14 bases remaining between them. This CDR3 region has 15 residues. The CDR3 region is CSARDDRSLTYEQYF. The CDR3 nucleotides read TGCAGTGCTAGAGACGACAGGAGTCTGACCTACGAGCAGTACTTC.

This clonotype was counted at least ten times. The chain employs TRBV7-2 and TRBJ2-1; 8 bases match TRBD2. The germline gives CDR1 SGHTA, CDR2 FQGNSA. The CDR3 totals 15 residues. After removal of 2 bases from V and 7 bases from J, the junction contained 7 bases not matched to a gene. The CDR3 region is CASSLTAGVRNEQFF. DNA of the CDR3: TGTGCCAGCAGCTTAACAGCGGGGGTAAGAAATGAGCAGTTCTTC.

This clonotype showed up many times. The gene calls are TRBV6-2 or TRBV6-3 and TRBJ2-1; TRBD1 is a possible D gene (5 bases). V lost 2 bases and J lost 10, with 12 bases in between. The CDR3 loop spans 13 amino acids. Germline-derived CDR1 and CDR2 are MNHEY and SVGEGT. As DNA, the CDR3 is TGTGCCAGCAGTTACCCGCAGGGTTACGAGCAGTTCTTC. Protein: CASSYPQGYEQFF.

This clonotype has a count of ten or more. The genes are TRBV20-1 and TRBJ2-3; D is unresolved. This CDR3 is built from 14 residues. CDR1 is DFQATT, CDR2 SNEGSKA, per germline (reference sequence). V shed 0 bases and J shed 0 bases, with 7 bases lying between them. The CDR3 nucleotides are TGCAGTGCTAGAGATCCCAGGAGCACAGATACGCAGTATTTT. Its translation: CSARDPRSTDTQYF.

This clonotype has ten or more counts. The gene calls are TRBV6-2 or TRBV6-3 and TRBJ2-3; 7 bases fit TRBD1. The CDR3 spans 17 residues. Germline V CDR1 and CDR2: MNHEY, SVGEGT. With V trimmed by 2 bases and J by 2 bases, 10 bases remained unmatched. The CDR3 DNA reads as TGTGCCAGCAGTTACGTCTTGGGGGACAGACTCACAGATACGCAGTATTTT. Protein product: CASSYVLGDRLTDTQYF.